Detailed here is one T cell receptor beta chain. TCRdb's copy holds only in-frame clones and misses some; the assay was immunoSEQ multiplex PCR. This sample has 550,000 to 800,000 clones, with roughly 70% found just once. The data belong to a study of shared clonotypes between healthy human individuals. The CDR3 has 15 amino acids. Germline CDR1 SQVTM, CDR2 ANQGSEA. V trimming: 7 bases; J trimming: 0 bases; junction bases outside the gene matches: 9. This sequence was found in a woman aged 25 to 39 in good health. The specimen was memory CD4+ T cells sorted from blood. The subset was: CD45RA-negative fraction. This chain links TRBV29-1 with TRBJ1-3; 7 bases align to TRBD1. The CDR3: CSASTGKISGNTIYF. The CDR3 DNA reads TGCAGCGCTTCGACAGGGAAAATCTCTGGAAACACCATATATTTT.